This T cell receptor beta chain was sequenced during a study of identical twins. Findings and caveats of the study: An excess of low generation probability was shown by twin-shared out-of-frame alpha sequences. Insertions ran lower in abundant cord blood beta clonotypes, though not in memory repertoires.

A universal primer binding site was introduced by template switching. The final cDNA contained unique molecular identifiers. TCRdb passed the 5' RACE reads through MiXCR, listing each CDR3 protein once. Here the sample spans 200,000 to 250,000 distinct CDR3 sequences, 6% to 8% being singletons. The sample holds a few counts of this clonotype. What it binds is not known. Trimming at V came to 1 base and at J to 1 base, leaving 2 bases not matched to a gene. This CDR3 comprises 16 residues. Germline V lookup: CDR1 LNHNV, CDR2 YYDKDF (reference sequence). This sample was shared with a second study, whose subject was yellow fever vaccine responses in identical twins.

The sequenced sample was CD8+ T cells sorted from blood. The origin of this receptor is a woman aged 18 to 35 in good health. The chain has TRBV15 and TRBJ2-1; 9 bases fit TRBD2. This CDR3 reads CATSRVREGSYNEQFF. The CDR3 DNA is TGTGCCACCAGCAGAGTGCGGGAGGGTTCCTACAATGAGCAGTTCTTC.